This T cell receptor (beta chain) was sequenced for a study of cytomegalovirus exposure and HLA in healthy donors. The study, taken as a whole, reports: Analysis was performed later, and it showed HLA-associated TCR beta chains to be more clonally expanded than equally common others. In a later analysis, TCR beta V- and J-gene trimming showed a link to a missense DCLRE1C variant.

Of note for this clone: Its matching antigen is unknown.

The germline gives CDR1 LGHNT, CDR2 FRNRAP. The V and J ends lost 1 base and 8 bases, in that order; junction bases with no gene match: 5. The length of the CDR3 is 14 residues. PCR employed 60 Vbeta and 13 Jbeta primers. Assay: immunoSEQ multiplex PCR; the TCRdb copy retains only in-frame clones and omits some. The sample holds some 150,000 clones, roughly 78% seen once. This chain joins TRBV12-5 and TRBJ2-1; 7 bases are a match to TRBD1. The sequenced sample consisted of PBMCs. The receptor comes from a man aged 18 to 29 in good health and CMV-seropositive. This CDR3 is CASGLGQGIDEQFF. The CDR3 DNA follows: TGTGCTAGTGGTTTGGGACAGGGAATAGATGAGCAGTTCTTC.